This T cell receptor (beta chain) was recorded in a study of cytomegalovirus exposure and HLA in healthy donors. The study's findings and limits: Using the classifier, cytomegalovirus status was reportedly diagnosed with high specificity and sensitivity. In a later analysis, V- and J-gene trimming of beta chains associated with a DCLRE1C missense variant, replicated independently.

A few counts support this clone. The antigen remains unidentified. At collection, donors were nominally healthy, but unrecorded immune exposures were probable. The PCR ran on 60 Vbeta and 13 Jbeta primers. In the authors' workflow: As a later analysis found, there were about 80 million unique TCR beta chains, of which some 10 million were shared. Profiling relied on immunoSEQ multiplex PCR, and the TCRdb table lists in-frame clones only, not all of them. V and J calls plus clone size are reproduced from that table; the DNA served to infer D and trimming. The data show 75,000 to 90,000 clones, roughly 9.1% seen once. The ends lost 4 bases at V and 7 bases at J; junction bases unmatched: 9. This CDR3 comprises 15 residues. Per germline, CDR1 MDHEN and CDR2 SYDVKM.

Material for sequencing was PBMCs. The V gene is TRBV28, the J gene TRBJ1-5, with 8 positions matching TRBD1. The TCR was taken from a man in his fifties or sixties in good health and CMV-seropositive. Here the CDR3 DNA reads TGTGCCAGCAGTTGGTCCGGACAGGGCTTACAGCCCCAGCATTTT. Its protein is CASSWSGQGLQPQHF.